A single sample is the source of the 21 T cell receptor beta chains below, sequenced in a study of response to subunit inactivated influenza vaccine. TCRdb re-derived calls from the RT-PCR reads in MiXCR, one entry per CDR3 protein. The sample includes more than 200,000 distinct CDR3 sequences, 10% to 15% of them seen just once. The sequences come from non-naive T cells sorted from PBMCs, collected approximately 15 days before vaccination. The receptors were sampled from a man aged 45-65 years who received an inactivated influenza vaccine.

This chain joins TRBV20-1 and TRBJ1-2; TRBD1 aligns across 8 bases. There are 13 residues in the CDR3. V was clipped by 1 base and J by 8 bases; unmatched bases: 6. Per the germline V gene, CDR1 is DFQATT and CDR2 is SNEGSKA (reference sequence). The CDR3 reads CSARARGTGGYTF. The CDR3 bases are TGCAGTGCTAGAGCCCGCGGGACAGGAGGCTACACCTTC.

A few counts support this clonotype. At one end, the junction sequence differs from germline, possibly due to a read error. The chain couples TRBV18 to TRBJ1-1; D is unresolved. CDR3 size: 14 residues. CDR1 and CDR2 (germline): KGHSH, LQKENI. The CDR3: CASSQGQLGPEVFF. The CDR3 bases are TGTGCCAGCTCACAAGGGCAGTTAGGACCTGAAGTTTTCTTT.

The gene calls are TRBV12-3 or TRBV12-4 and TRBJ2-2; 11 bases are a match to TRBD1. The CDR3 covers 15 residues. Germline trimming cut 7 bases from V and 7 bases from J; bases unmatched to any gene: 8. The chain's CDR3 is CASNKGQGANGELFF. CDR3 bases: TGTGCCAGCAACAAAGGACAGGGGGCTAACGGGGAGCTGTTTTTT.

The chain joins TRBV10-3 to TRBJ2-7; tentatively, D is TRBD2 (6 bases). The CDR3 runs 13 residues. V lost 4 bases and J lost 4, with 11 bases in between. CDR1 and CDR2 (germline): ENHRY, SYGVKD. The CDR3 bases are TGTGCCATCAGTGGACGGGAGAGATACGAGCAGTACTTC. It is translated as CAISGRERYEQYF.

This clonotype was observed a few times. This chain connects TRBV6-1 to TRBJ1-1; 8 bases align to TRBD1. The CDR3 extends over 16 amino acids. V trimming: 6 bases; J trimming: 0 bases; junction bases outside the gene matches: 9. Germline V lookup: CDR1 MNHNS, CDR2 SASEGT. CDR3 residues: CASSQKTGAMNTEAFF. The CDR3 bases are TGTGCCAGCAGCCAGAAGACAGGGGCGATGAACACTGAAGCTTTCTTT.

This chain uses TRBV7-8 with TRBJ1-2; 8 bases agree with TRBD1. CDR1 is SGHVS and CDR2 is FQNEAQ in the germline V gene. The CDR3 totals 14 residues. The ends lost 4 bases at V and 4 bases at J; junction bases unmatched: 5. CDR3 in DNA: TGTGCCAGCAGCTCAACAGGGGGAATCTATGGCTACACCTTC. Its protein product is CASSSTGGIYGYTF. Based on the CDR3 plus reference TRBV7-8 and TRBJ1-2, the full variable domain is GAGVSQSPRYKVAKRGQDVALRCDPISGHVSLFWYQQALGQGPEFLTYFQNEAQLDKSGLPSDRFFAERPEGSVSTLKIQRTQQEDSAVYLCASSSTGGIYGYTFGSGTRLTVV.

In this sample, this clonotype turned up a few times. This CDR3 is CASSQGDGVQEKLFF. In nucleotides, the CDR3 is TGTGCCAGCAGCCAAGGGGACGGTGTTCAAGAAAAACTGTTTTTT. This chain joins TRBV4-2 and TRBJ1-4; a weak D match, TRBD1 (5 bases). Germline CDR1 LGHNA, CDR2 YNFKEQ. CDR3 size: 15 residues. Trimming cost V 1 base and J 8 bases, with 14 bases left between them.

Only one count was recorded for this clonotype. One end of the junction is discordant with germline, which a read error may explain. J is TRBJ2-2 and V is TRBV29-1; TRBD2 is a possible D gene (5 bases). Germline CDR1 reads SQVTM; CDR2 reads ANQGSEA. The CDR3 covers 15 residues. As DNA, the CDR3 is TGCAGCGCCGGGTTAGGGCAGTCGAACACCGGGGAGCTGTCTTTT. It encodes CSAGLGQSNTGELSF.

This chain uses TRBV19 with TRBJ2-2; perhaps D is TRBD1 or TRBD2 (5 bases each). Trimming shortened V by 4 bases and J by 6 bases, and 18 bases separated the two germline ends. The CDR3 extends over 16 amino acids. Germline lookup yields CDR1 LNHDA and CDR2 SQIVND (reference sequence). In DNA, the CDR3 is TGTGCCAGTAGTACCGACCGGGGCCGAAGGGCCGGGGAGCTGTTTTTT. Its protein product is CASSTDRGRRAGELFF. Looking up the rest from reference TRBV19 and TRBJ2-2 gives the full variable domain: DGGITQSPKYLFRKEGQNVTLSCEQNLNHDAMYWYRQDPGQGLRLIYYSQIVNDFQKGDIAEGYSVSREKKESFPLTVTSAQKNPTAFYLCASSTDRGRRAGELFFGEGSRLTVL.

This clonotype was counted a few times. This chain links TRBV5-1 with TRBJ2-1; 8 nucleotides match TRBD1. Germline trimming cut 4 bases from V and 15 bases from J; bases unmatched to any gene: 6. The germline CDR1 and CDR2 sequences are SGHRS and YFSETQ. This CDR3 is 11 amino acids long. CDR3 sequence (DNA): TGCGCCAGCAGCCCTAGACAGGGGCGGTTCTTC. Residues: CASSPRQGRFF.

This chain links TRBV11-2 with TRBJ2-3; 8 positions match TRBD2. The V gene end was trimmed by 5 bases and the J gene end by 7 bases; junction bases not matched to a gene: 8. There are 14 residues in the CDR3. CDR1 and CDR2 (germline): SGHAT, FQNNGV. CDR3 DNA sequence: TGTGCCAGCAGCCTAAGCGGGAGTGGGAATACGCAGTATTTT. This gives the protein CASSLSGSGNTQYF.

This clonotype was counted between two and nine times. The V call is TRBV3-1, the J call TRBJ2-1; 7 nucleotides align to TRBD1. V lost 4 bases and J lost 1; bases outside the gene matches: 13. CDR3 length equals 18 residues. Germline CDR1 reads LGHDT; CDR2 reads YNNKEL (reference sequence). DNA for the CDR3: TGTGCCAGCAGCCCCGACAGGGTAATATCGGGGTCCTACAATGAGCAGTTCTTC. Amino acid sequence: CASSPDRVISGSYNEQFF.

Concerning this clonotype itself: A read error may be the cause here, since a much bigger clone is one base away. The chain recombines TRBV7-2 with TRBJ2-3; TRBD1 matches 7 bases. CDR3 length: 14 amino acids. Germline V gene lookup returns CDR1 SGHTA and CDR2 FQGNSA. The CDR3 region is CASSTRPGTDTQSF. The CDR3 DNA follows: TGTGCCAGCAGCACCCGCCCTGGGACAGATACGCAGTCTTTT. Drawing the rest from reference TRBV7-2 and TRBJ2-3, the complete variable domain is GAGVSQSPSNKVTEKGKDVELRCDPISGHTALYWYRQSLGQGLEFLIYFQGNSAPDKSGLPSDRFSAERTGGSVSTLTIQRTQQEDSAVYLCASSTRPGTDTQSFGPGTRLTVL.

This clonotype appeared a few times. This chain uses TRBV7-2 with TRBJ2-1; 8 positions match TRBD2. CDR1 SGHTA and CDR2 FQGNSA come from the germline V gene. V shed 1 base, J shed 0 bases, and the junction held 2 bases outside the gene matches. The CDR3 extends over 16 amino acids. The CDR3 DNA reads TGTGCCAGCAGCTTAGGAGGGACTAGCTCCTACAATGAGCAGTTCTTC. As protein: CASSLGGTSSYNEQFF.

J is TRBJ2-7 and V is TRBV9; 10 bases line up with TRBD1. Trimming took 0 bases from V and 6 from J; bases not matched to a gene: 3. CDR3 length: 14 amino acids. Per germline, CDR1 SGDLS and CDR2 YYNGEE. CDR3 residues: CASSVGGTGVEQYF. As DNA, the CDR3 is TGTGCCAGCAGCGTAGGTGGGACAGGGGTCGAGCAGTACTTC.

The chain uses TRBV2 and TRBJ2-2; D might be TRBD1 or TRBD2, each matching 5 bases. This CDR3 spans 18 amino acids. Germline V gene sequence: CDR1 SNHLY, CDR2 FYNNEI. V lost 8 bases, J lost 1 base, and 23 bases lay in between. The CDR3 DNA reads as TGTGCCAGCTGCTACCGCGCACCGGGACGGAAGAACACCGGGGAGCTGTTTTTT. It specifies CASCYRAPGRKNTGELFF.

In its sample, this clonotype was seen many times. The V gene is TRBV5-5, the J gene TRBJ1-4; the match to TRBD1 covers 8 bases. The germline V gene encodes CDR1 SGHKS and CDR2 YYEKEE (reference sequence). This CDR3 region has 17 residues. Trimming took 0 bases from V and 8 from J; bases not matched to a gene: 12. In DNA, the CDR3 is TGTGCCAGCAGCTTGGGGGCCGGACAGGGAGGGAGAGAAAAACTGTTTTTT. Its protein is CASSLGAGQGGREKLFF.

This clonotype was detected ten times or more. This rearrangement joins TRBV6-1 to TRBJ1-2, with D possibly TRBD1 on 5 matching bases. The germline V gene encodes CDR1 MNHNS and CDR2 SASEGT. Trimming cost V 9 bases and J 1 base, with 12 bases left between them. The CDR3 covers 13 residues. The CDR3 sequence is CASGGAINYGYTF. The CDR3 DNA reads TGTGCCAGTGGAGGGGCTATTAACTATGGCTACACCTTC.

This clonotype was seen at least ten times. This chain connects TRBV20-1 to TRBJ2-7; maybe TRBD2 (6 bases). Germline CDR1 DFQATT, CDR2 SNEGSKA (reference sequence). Trimming removed 5 bases at V and 1 base at J, with 15 bases between. This CDR3 region has 14 residues. CDR3 region: CSARLPGESYEQYF. CDR3 coding DNA: TGCAGTGCTCGATTGCCGGGAGAGTCCTACGAGCAGTACTTC.

This clonotype was recorded at least ten times. This chain uses TRBV20-1 with TRBJ2-3; 11 positions agree with TRBD2. CDR1 is DFQATT, CDR2 SNEGSKA, per germline (reference sequence). V lost 3 bases and J lost 5; bases outside the gene matches: 4. This CDR3 contains 14 residues. This CDR3 is CSASLAGGLDTQYF. DNA of the CDR3: TGCAGTGCTAGTCTAGCGGGAGGATTAGATACGCAGTATTTT.

This chain uses TRBV7-6 with TRBJ2-5; TRBD1 aligns across 9 bases. The trim removed 5 bases at V and 2 bases at J, leaving 9 bases unmatched. The CDR3 length is 16 residues. Germline lookup yields CDR1 SGHVS and CDR2 FNYEAQ. The CDR3 DNA sequence: TGTGCCAGCAGCCCGTCCCGGGACAGGGTTCAAGAGACCCAGTACTTC. Encoded protein: CASSPSRDRVQETQYF.